This is a list of T cell receptor beta chains from one sample in a study of cytomegalovirus exposure and HLA in healthy donors. Here immunoSEQ multiplex PCR was the method, and the copy in TCRdb shows in-frame clones only, minus some. The sample shows 150,000 or so clones, around 80% of them seen only once. Input material: PBMCs. Receptors originate from a woman between 45 and 60 years old in good health and CMV-seropositive. Both conserved end residues are part of each CDR3. The D gene is left open where the match is weak. The size field is filled for only some rows; it gives once, few, many or a size class.

j_gene | abundance | d_gene | v_gene | CDR3nt | CDR3aa
TRBJ2-7 | . | TRBD2 | TRBV5-1 | TGCGCCAGCAGCTTGGGGGGGTACAGCGGGAGCGGCGAGCAGTACTTC | CASSLGGYSGSGEQYF
TRBJ1-2 | . | . | TRBV29-1 | TGCAGCGTTGAAGAAGGGGGACACTATGGCTACACCTTC | CSVEEGGHYGYTF
TRBJ2-5 | . | TRBD2 | TRBV4-2 | TGTGCCAGCAGCCAAGGACTAGCGGGGGGAGAGACCCAGTACTTC | CASSQGLAGGETQYF
TRBJ1-2 | . | . | TRBV18 | TGTGCCAGCTCGCTACAGCCTAACTATGGCTACACCTTC | CASSLQPNYGYTF
TRBJ1-1 | . | TRBD1 | TRBV7-2 | TGTGCCAGCAGCTTGACAGGGGATAGATTCACTGAAGCTTTCTTT | CASSLTGDRFTEAFF
TRBJ2-1 | few | . | TRBV7-2 | TGTGCCAGCAGCATTCAACTAGGAGTTGACAATGAGCAGTTCTTC | CASSIQLGVDNEQFF
TRBJ2-1 | . | . | TRBV7-2 | TGTGCCAGCAGCTCCCCTACCAGGCCGAATGAGCAGTTCTTC | CASSSPTRPNEQFF
TRBJ2-7 | . | . | TRBV10-3 | TGTGCCATCAGTGAGACCGCGGACACCTACGAGCAGTACTTC | CAISETADTYEQYF
TRBJ2-7 | . | TRBD1 | TRBV5-1 | TGCGCCAGCAGCTGGACAGGGGACTCCTACGAGCAGTACTTC | CASSWTGDSYEQYF
TRBJ1-6 | . | . | TRBV7-2 | TGTGCCAGCAGCTTGGAGGGCGGGTCCCCAATCCTCCACTTT | CASSLEGGSPILHF
TRBJ1-5 | many | . | TRBV27 | TGTGCCAGCAGTCCCCTTTCTGTATCGGAGGTTTTTGATCAGCCCCAGCATTTT | CASSPLSVSEVFDQPQHF
TRBJ1-1 | . | TRBD1 | TRBV4-1 | TGCGCCAGCAGCCAAGATACCCCGGGACAGTTGAACACTGAAGCTTTCTTT | CASSQDTPGQLNTEAFF
TRBJ1-1 | . | TRBD1 | TRBV18 | TGTGCCAGCTCACCACGTAGTCGACAGGGGGGCACTGAAGCTTTCTTT | CASSPRSRQGGTEAFF
TRBJ2-3 | . | TRBD1 | TRBV25-1 | TGTGCCAGCAGTGTACTTGGGGGGACAGGGCTCACAGATACGCAGTATTTT | CASSVLGGTGLTDTQYF
TRBJ2-1 | . | . | TRBV4-2 | TGTGCCAGCAGCCCAGGGTCGATACTATCCCCCCGGCTTGAGCAGTTCTTC | CASSPGSILSPRLEQFF